The rows below give T cell receptor beta chains drawn from one sample of a study of PD-1 blockade in classical Hodgkin lymphoma. The protocol was immunoSEQ multiplex PCR, while the TCRdb copy is restricted to in-frame clones and leaves out a portion. The table includes 28,000 or so clones, about 80% detected once. Sequencing was performed on peripheral blood mononuclear cells (PBMCs), taken before the fourth cycle of nivolumab. These receptor sequences come from a human donor with classical Hodgkin lymphoma. CDR3s include the opening cysteine and the closing phenylalanine or tryptophan. A D gene is named only where the DNA matches it firmly. Only some rows state a clone size, as once, few, many or a class for expanded clones.

D gene	V gene	clone size	J gene	CDR3 protein	CDR3 DNA
TRBD1	TRBV7-9	-	TRBJ1-6	CASTEQGSGSPLHF	TGTGCCAGCACCGAACAGGGGAGCGGCTCACCCCTCCACTTT
-	TRBV28	-	TRBJ1-5	CASSRDNSNQPQHF	TGTGCCAGCAGCAGAGATAATAGCAATCAGCCCCAGCATTTT
-	TRBV5-4	-	TRBJ2-1	CASSLGVSGSAAYNEQFF	TGTGCCAGCAGCTTGGGGGTCAGTGGGAGTGCTGCCTACAATGAGCAGTTCTTC
-	TRBV19	-	TRBJ2-7	CASSIARDYEQYF	TGTGCCAGTAGTATCGCCAGGGACTACGAGCAGTACTTC
TRBD1	TRBV19	once	TRBJ1-5	CASSQGTGGLGQPQHF	TGTGCCAGTAGCCAAGGAACAGGGGGGCTTGGTCAGCCCCAGCATTTT
-	TRBV28	-	TRBJ1-6	CASSSGNSPLHF	TGTGCCAGCAGTTCGGGGAATTCACCCCTCCACTTT
-	TRBV9	-	TRBJ1-1	CASSVAANTEAFF	TGTGCCAGCAGCGTAGCGGCAAACACTGAAGCTTTCTTT
-	TRBV2	-	TRBJ1-4	CACAWREKLFF	TGTGCCTGCGCTTGGCGTGAAAAACTGTTTTTT
-	TRBV7-9	-	TRBJ2-5	CASSLVETQYF	TGTGCCAGCAGCTTAGTTGAGACCCAGTACTTC
TRBD2	TRBV7-9	once	TRBJ2-3	CASSFSSGLSDTQYF	TGTGCCAGCAGCTTTTCTAGCGGGCTATCAGATACGCAGTATTTT
-	TRBV27	-	TRBJ2-6	CASRRAGANVLTF	TGTGCCAGCAGGCGGGCCGGGGCCAACGTCCTGACTTTC
TRBD2	TRBV29-1	-	TRBJ2-5	CSVEGGLAGGPRETQYF	TGCAGCGTTGAGGGGGGCCTAGCGGGAGGCCCCCGAGAGACCCAGTACTTC
TRBD1	TRBV19	-	TRBJ1-5	CASSRQGAGNQPQHF	TGTGCCAGTAGTCGACAGGGGGCGGGCAATCAGCCCCAGCATTTT
TRBD1	TRBV5-1	once	TRBJ1-1	CASSLSPTGVLGAFF	TGCGCCAGCAGCTTGAGTCCAACAGGGGTGCTTGGAGCTTTCTTT
TRBD2	TRBV19	-	TRBJ2-2	CASSISSGWTVGELFF	TGTGCCAGTAGTATCTCTAGCGGCTGGACGGTCGGGGAGCTGTTTTTT
TRBD2	TRBV6-1	-	TRBJ2-1	CASKWETSGVDEQFF	TGTGCCAGCAAGTGGGAGACTAGCGGGGTAGATGAGCAGTTCTTC
TRBD1	TRBV5-1	-	TRBJ1-2	CASSWDRYGYTF	TGCGCCAGTAGCTGGGACAGGTACGGCTACACCTTC
-	TRBV15	-	TRBJ1-5	CATSRVRGDRLRGQPQHF	TGTGCCACCAGCAGAGTCCGTGGTGACAGGTTAAGGGGTCAGCCCCAGCATTTT
TRBD2	TRBV4-2	-	TRBJ2-1	CASSQGLAEFNEQFF	TGTGCCAGCAGCCAGGGACTAGCGGAGTTCAATGAGCAGTTCTTC
-	TRBV14	-	TRBJ2-5	CASSSGETQYF	TGTGCCAGCAGCTCGGGGGAGACCCAGTACTTC
-	TRBV28	once	TRBJ2-7	CASSLGVGEQYF	TGTGCCAGCAGCTTAGGGGTCGGGGAGCAGTACTTC
-	TRBV5-4	-	TRBJ2-3	CASSPGSWTDTQYF	TGTGCCAGCAGCCCCGGGAGTTGGACAGATACGCAGTATTTT
TRBD2	TRBV7-9	once	TRBJ2-7	CASTSGSYEQYF	TGTGCCAGCACTAGCGGATCCTACGAGCAGTACTTC
TRBD2	TRBV27	once	TRBJ2-1	CASSRLASSYNEQFF	TGTGCCAGCAGTAGACTAGCGAGCTCCTACAATGAGCAGTTCTTC
-	TRBV7-2	few	TRBJ1-3	CASSSLDGGTIYF	TGTGCCAGCAGCTCGCTAGACGGAGGCACCATATATTTT
-	TRBV5-6	-	TRBJ2-7	CASSLSGVITEQYF	TGTGCCAGCAGCTTGTCTGGTGTAATAACTGAGCAGTACTTC
-	TRBV11-2	-	TRBJ1-3	CASSLGYGSTGNTIYF	TGTGCCAGCAGCTTAGGTTACGGGAGCACTGGAAACACCATATATTTT
TRBD1	TRBV6-5	medium-sized	TRBJ1-1	CASSYAGTANTEAFF	TGTGCCAGCAGTTACGCAGGGACAGCGAACACTGAAGCTTTCTTT
TRBD2	TRBV6-6	medium-sized	TRBJ2-7	CASSGTSGRVEQYF	TGTGCCAGCAGTGGGACTAGCGGGAGAGTCGAGCAGTACTTC
TRBD1	TRBV28	-	TRBJ1-4	CASSVAGGREKLFF	TGTGCCAGCAGTGTCGCAGGGGGAAGGGAAAAACTGTTTTTT
TRBD2	TRBV4-1	-	TRBJ2-5	CASSQAAGDVETQYF	TGCGCCAGCAGCCAAGCGGCGGGAGATGTGGAGACCCAGTACTTC